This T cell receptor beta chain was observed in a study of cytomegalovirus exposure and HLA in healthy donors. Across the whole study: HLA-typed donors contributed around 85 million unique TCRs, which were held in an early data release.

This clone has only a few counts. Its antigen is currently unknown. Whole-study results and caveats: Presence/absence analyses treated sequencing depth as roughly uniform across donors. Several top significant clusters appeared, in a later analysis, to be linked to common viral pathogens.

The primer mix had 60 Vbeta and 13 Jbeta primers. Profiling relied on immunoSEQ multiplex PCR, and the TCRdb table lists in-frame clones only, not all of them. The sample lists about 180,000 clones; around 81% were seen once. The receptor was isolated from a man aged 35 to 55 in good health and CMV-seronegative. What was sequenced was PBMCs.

The CDR3 DNA is TGTGCCAGTAGTATGGGTAGCGGGATTGCAGGGGAGCAGTACTTC. It encodes CASSMGSGIAGEQYF. This chain joins TRBV19 and TRBJ2-7, with 8 positions matching TRBD2. From germline, CDR1 is LNHDA and CDR2 SQIVND (reference sequence). The CDR3 length is 15 residues. V shed 3 bases and J 7 bases; nucleotides not matched to a gene: 11.